Shown below are 16 T cell receptor beta chains from a single sample sequenced in a study of cytomegalovirus exposure and HLA in healthy donors. In the PCR, 60 Vbeta and 13 Jbeta primers were used. Libraries were prepared by immunoSEQ multiplex PCR; TCRdb keeps only in-frame clonotypes and omits some of them. The data contain roughly 130,000 clones, roughly 83% of them singletons. Sequencing used PBMCs. Source of these receptors: a female donor in good health and CMV-seronegative.

This chain links TRBV5-1 with TRBJ1-2, with TRBD1 matching 7 bases. The CDR3 loop spans 15 amino acids. The germline gives CDR1 SGHRS, CDR2 YFSETQ. The trim removed 4 bases at V and 3 bases at J, leaving 9 bases unmatched. CDR3 amino acids: CASSRTQGLDYGYTF. The CDR3 nucleotides read TGCGCCAGCAGCCGCACACAGGGGTTGGACTATGGCTACACCTTC. The full variable domain, rest sourced from reference TRBV5-1 and TRBJ1-2, is KAGVTQTPRYLIKTRGQQVTLSCSPISGHRSVSWYQQTPGQGLQFLFEYFSETQRNKGNFPGRFSGRQFSNSRSEMNVSTLELGDSALYLCASSRTQGLDYGYTFGSGTRLTVV.

This clone showed up just once. The sample has other DNA sequences that encode this CDR3 too. CDR3 region: CASSLNTGELFF. The CDR3 DNA reads as TGTGCCAGCAGCCTTAACACCGGGGAGCTGTTTTTT. The V call is TRBV7-6, the J call TRBJ2-2; unclear D gene. The CDR3 extends over 12 amino acids. Between the trimmed V and J ends, which lost 5 bases and 2 bases, there was a span of 3 bases. Per germline, CDR1 SGHVS and CDR2 FNYEAQ. The full variable domain, with the rest looked up from reference TRBV7-6 and TRBJ2-2, is GAGVSQSPRYKVTKRGQDVALRCDPISGHVSLYWYRQALGQGPEFLTYFNYEAQQDKSGLPNDRFSAERPEGSISTLTIQRTEQRDSAMYRCASSLNTGELFFGEGSRLTVL.

The V gene is TRBV15, the J gene TRBJ2-4; the D gene is possibly TRBD1 (6 bases). This CDR3 has 23 residues. V was cut by 0 bases and J by 1 base, with 31 bases left in between. The germline gives CDR1 LNHNV, CDR2 YYDKDF (reference sequence). CDR3 nucleotides: TGTGCCACCAGCAGAGATCGTCGGGAACAGGAAAAGGGCCCCCAGGGGGCCAAAAACATTCAGTACTTC. Translating it yields CATSRDRREQEKGPQGAKNIQYF.

This chain links TRBV14 with TRBJ2-1, with 11 nucleotides matching TRBD2. The junction had 6 bases not matched to a gene; V was cut back by 2 bases and J by 9 bases. Germline lookup yields CDR1 SGHDN and CDR2 FVKESK. CDR3 length equals 15 residues. CDR3 sequence: CASSQRLAGSGEQFF. CDR3 DNA sequence: TGTGCCAGCAGCCAACGACTAGCGGGGAGTGGTGAGCAGTTCTTC.

This chain connects TRBV28 to TRBJ1-2, with 7 bases matching TRBD1. CDR1 is MDHEN and CDR2 is SYDVKM in the germline V gene. V was clipped by 6 bases and J by 4 bases; unmatched bases: 11. This CDR3 comprises 15 residues. The CDR3 loop reads CASSRGGQTGYGYTF. CDR3 DNA: TGTGCCAGCAGCCGGGGGGGACAGACGGGCTATGGCTACACCTTC.

The V gene is TRBV7-6, the J gene TRBJ1-3, with D maybe TRBD1 (5 bases). This CDR3 is 16 amino acids long. Trimming took off 2 bases at V and 0 bases at J, with 11 bases between the two ends. Per the germline V gene, CDR1 is SGHVS and CDR2 is FNYEAQ. The CDR3 protein is CASSLSQGISGNTIYF. CDR3 DNA sequence: TGTGCCAGCAGCTTAAGTCAGGGAATCTCTGGAAACACCATATATTTT.

The chain combines TRBV6-1 with TRBJ2-2; TRBD2 agrees at 7 bases. Germline lookup yields CDR1 MNHNS and CDR2 SASEGT. The J segment lost 0 bases and the V segment lost 4 bases, leaving 8 bases of the junction unmatched. This CDR3 region has 17 residues. CDR3 sequence: CASSAASGVANTGELFF. The DNA for the CDR3 is TGTGCCAGCAGTGCGGCTAGCGGAGTCGCGAACACCGGGGAGCTGTTTTTT.

This clone occurred once. The gene calls are TRBV5-5 and TRBJ1-6; 8 bases match TRBD1. Germline V lookup: CDR1 SGHKS, CDR2 YYEKEE (reference sequence). The CDR3 is made up of 16 amino acids. The junction had 8 bases not matched to a gene; V was cut back by 4 bases and J by 5 bases. For the CDR3, the DNA is TGTGCCAGCAGCACGGACAGGGATATCCATAATTCACCCCTCCACTTT. Its protein is CASSTDRDIHNSPLHF. Full variable domain (missing parts from reference TRBV5-5 and TRBJ1-6): DAGVTQSPTHLIKTRGQQVTLRCSPISGHKSVSWYQQVLGQGPQFIFQYYEKEERGRGNFPDRFSARQFPNYSSELNVNALLLGDSALYLCASSTDRDIHNSPLHFGNGTRLTVT.

There are a few counts of this clone. V is TRBV2 and J is TRBJ2-2, with 8 positions matching TRBD1. This CDR3 has 16 residues. V gave up 10 bases and J gave up 4 bases; unmatched junction bases: 14. Germline V CDR1 and CDR2: SNHLY, FYNNEI. The DNA of the CDR3 is TGTGCCATCCGGACAGGGAGTCATATGGGCACCGGGGAGCTGTTTTTT. Protein sequence: CAIRTGSHMGTGELFF.

The rearrangement uses TRBV27 and TRBJ2-1; 7 nucleotides match TRBD1. V lost 7 bases, J lost 4 bases, and 4 bases stayed unmatched. This CDR3 region has 13 residues. Germline CDR1 is MNHEY and CDR2 is SMNVEV (reference sequence). In nucleotides, the CDR3 is TGTGCCAGCAAAGGGGGCTTGTACAATGAGCAGTTCTTC. Protein sequence: CASKGGLYNEQFF.

The rearrangement uses TRBV19 and TRBJ1-2, with D tentatively TRBD1 (6 bases). The CDR3 is made up of 13 amino acids. CDR1 is LNHDA and CDR2 is SQIVND in the germline V gene (reference sequence). Trimming took 5 bases from V and 3 from J, leaving 10 bases between them. The chain's CDR3 is CASSPAGDYGYTF. As DNA, the CDR3 is TGTGCCAGTAGTCCCGCAGGGGACTATGGCTACACCTTC.

The V and J genes are TRBV5-5 and TRBJ1-1; D is uncertain. The CDR3 is 15 amino acids. CDR1 and CDR2 (germline): SGHKS, YYEKEE (reference sequence). With 1 base removed from V and 1 base from J, the gap between germline ends came to 11 bases. The CDR3 is CASSLFSGKNTEAFF. In nucleotides, the CDR3 is TGTGCCAGCAGCTTGTTTTCAGGAAAGAACACTGAAGCTTTCTTT.

Points on this clone: The junction departs from germline at one end; a sequencing error may be responsible. Here the CDR3 reads CASSSSGTSPNEQFF. CDR3 DNA: TGTGCTAGCAGCTCCTCGGGGACTAGCCCTAATGAGCAGTTCTTC. J is TRBJ2-1 and V is TRBV7-7, with 9 bases fitting TRBD2. Germline CDR1 and CDR2: SSHAT and FNYEAQ (reference sequence). The CDR3 has 15 amino acids. The full variable domain, in which reference TRBV7-7 and TRBJ2-1 provide the parts outside the CDR3, is GAGVSQSPRYKVTKRGQDVTLRCDPISSHATLYWYQQALGQGPEFLTYFNYEAQPDKSGLPSDRFSAERPEGSISTLTIQRTEQRDSAMYRCASSSSGTSPNEQFFGPGTRLTVL.

This clone has a single count. The chain carries TRBV19 and TRBJ2-1; D remains unclear. The CDR3 is 15 amino acids. Germline CDR1 and CDR2: LNHDA and SQIVND (reference sequence). Trimming pared 7 bases from V and 0 bases from J, leaving 13 bases between. In DNA form, the CDR3 reads TGTGCCAGTAAGGCAGGAATAAGCTCCTACAATGAGCAGTTCTTC. It codes for CASKAGISSYNEQFF.

The J gene is TRBJ1-5, the V gene TRBV6-5; 10 bases fit TRBD1. Trimming removed 4 bases from V and 7 bases from J; junction bases left unmatched: 10. The CDR3 sequence is 16 residues long. CDR1 MNHEY and CDR2 SVGAGI come from the germline V gene. The CDR3 sequence is CASSSLRGQGVQPQHF. CDR3 in DNA: TGTGCCAGCAGTTCCTTGCGCGGACAGGGGGTACAGCCCCAGCATTTT.

This clone has a single count. The rearrangement links TRBV10-3 to TRBJ1-4, with 11 positions matching TRBD1. Trimming took 6 bases from V and 7 from J; bases not matched to a gene: 7. Germline CDR1 reads ENHRY; CDR2 reads SYGVKD. The CDR3 has 15 residues. In DNA, the CDR3 is TGTGCCATCAGCCGCAAGGGGACAGGGGGTGAAAAACTGTTTTTT. It encodes CAISRKGTGGEKLFF.